This T cell receptor beta chain was found in a study of blood T cell repertoires in COVID-19 (dated by TCRdb to 2019 to 2021). A note on the overall study: Samples from collaborators originated in the United States, Italy and Spain and spanned both the acute and convalescent phases of COVID-19. Where available, HLA class I and class II types were obtained from metadata supplied by the sample provider rather than from assay-based typing. The material from the prospective study consisted of cDNA or gDNA derived from T cells, B-cell-depleted T cells, or PBMCs. Subjects who had been exposed to COVID-19, were actively infected with it, or had recovered from it provided the deeply sampled blood TCRbeta repertoires that made up the dataset. The repertoires were released in a freely available public database meant as a resource for research on the immune response to SARS-CoV-2. A de-identified subject ID, COVID-19 status, age in years and sex were almost always included in the sample metadata. The samples were drawn from two sources: the first 160 participants of the ongoing ImmuneRACE study, and over 950 subjects contributed by 6 global collaborators.

In the case of this clone: The target of this receptor is not known. Per-nucleotide qualities are absent, and no much larger clonotype sits a single base away.

Its CDR3 holds 16 amino acids, cysteine through phenylalanine. Only the CDR3 region is kept as DNA, spanning 48 bases read in frame from base 1. CDR1 and CDR2 (MDHEN, SYDVKM) derive from the germline V gene. Clipping removes 4 bases from V and 4 bases from J, with 7 as the unmatched junction base count. Overall results and qualifications from the work: How much clinical and demographic metadata was included differed by source and by participant, and the metadata was provided uncurated.

TCRbeta CDR3 regions were amplified from genomic DNA using the immunoSEQ Assay, a bias-controlled multiplex PCR. The authors processed their data as follows. Nucleated cell counts per sample were estimated from amplification of reference gene primers within the assay. To quantify the absolute abundance of each unique TCRbeta CDR3 rearrangement, sequence reads were collapsed and filtered. Productive Simpson clonality was computed per sample as the square root of Simpson's diversity index over productive rearrangements. TCRdb took this table from immuneACCESS and kept in-frame rearrangements with V and J called. Such tables lack part of the clones; where checked against another copy, unresolved V genes explain under half of the gap, and the rest is unexplained. That table gives V, J and clone size, and the DNA gave D and trimming. In all, the sample holds 160,000 or so clones, and 78% of those were seen once. The top ten clones comprise approximately 15% of the sample.

Collaborating institutions collected whole blood in K2EDTA tubes following their own protocols. Collaborator samples were shipped for TCRbeta analysis as frozen whole blood, isolated PBMCs, or DNA extracted from either sample type. The sequence links TRBV28 to TRBJ2-2, with TRBD1 identical over 9 junction bases. Specimen: peripheral blood. The sequence derives from a woman of 80 years or more with acute or convalescent COVID-19. The CDR3 amino acid sequence is: CASSSTGTGTTGELFF. The sequenced DNA is TGTGCCAGCAGTTCGACCGGGACAGGGACCACCGGGGAGCTGTTTTTT.